What follows describes a single T cell receptor beta chain. This record comes from a study of shared clonotypes between healthy human individuals. On the study more broadly: Each donor's CD4 naive and CD4 memory cells filled three plates apiece, CD8 naive two, and CD8 memory one.

As originally analysed: Junction-only immunoSEQ sequences carried no quality scores, so filtering differed. The protocol was immunoSEQ multiplex PCR, while the TCRdb copy is restricted to in-frame clones and leaves out a portion. The V and J calls and clone size are taken from that table; D and trimming were inferred from the DNA. The repertoire has about 1.5 million clones, roughly 95% of them found once; the top ten carry 1.2%. From CD4+ cells came CD45RA+ naive and CD45RA-negative memory subsets. The clonotype comes from a man aged 30-40 years in good health. What was sequenced was naive CD4+ T cells sorted from blood. Subset given: CD45RA+ positively selected.

The chain's CDR3 is CASSGGTSGVNEQFF. CDR3 DNA: TGTGCCAGCAGCGGAGGGACTAGCGGGGTCAATGAGCAGTTCTTC. The genes are TRBV9 and TRBJ2-1, with 13 bases aligning to TRBD2. J gave up 6 bases and V 3 bases, and 3 bases lay outside the gene matches. This CDR3 is 15 amino acids long. Germline V gene lookup returns CDR1 SGDLS and CDR2 YYNGEE. The whole variable domain, filled in from reference TRBV9 and TRBJ2-1, reads DSGVTQTPKHLITATGQRVTLRCSPRSGDLSVYWYQQSLDQGLQFLIQYYNGEERAKGNILERFSAQQFPDLHSELNLSSLELGDSALYFCASSGGTSGVNEQFFGPGTRLTVL.